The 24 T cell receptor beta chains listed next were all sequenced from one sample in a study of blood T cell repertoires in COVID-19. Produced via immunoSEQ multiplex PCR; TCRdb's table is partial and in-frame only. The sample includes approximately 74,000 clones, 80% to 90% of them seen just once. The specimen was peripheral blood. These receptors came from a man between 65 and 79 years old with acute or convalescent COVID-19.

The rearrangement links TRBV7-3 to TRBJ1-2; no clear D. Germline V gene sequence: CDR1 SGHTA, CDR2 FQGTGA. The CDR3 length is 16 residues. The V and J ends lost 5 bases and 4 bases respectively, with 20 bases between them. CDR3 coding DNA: TGTGCCAGCAGCCTCCTCCCTGCGGCTAGCAGCTATGGCTACACCTTC. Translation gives CASSLLPAASSYGYTF. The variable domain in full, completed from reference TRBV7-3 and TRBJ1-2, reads GAGVSQTPSNKVTEKGKYVELRCDPISGHTALYWYRQSLGQGPEFLIYFQGTGAADDSGLPNDRFFAVRPEGSVSTLKIQRTERGDSAVYLCASSLLPAASSYGYTFGSGTRLTVV.

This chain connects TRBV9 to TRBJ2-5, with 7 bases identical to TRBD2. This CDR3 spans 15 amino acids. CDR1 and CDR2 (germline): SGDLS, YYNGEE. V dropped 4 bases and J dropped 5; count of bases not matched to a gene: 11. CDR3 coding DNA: TGTGCCAGCAGCCCTTTGGCGGGGGTTCTGGAGACCCAGTACTTC. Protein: CASSPLAGVLETQYF.

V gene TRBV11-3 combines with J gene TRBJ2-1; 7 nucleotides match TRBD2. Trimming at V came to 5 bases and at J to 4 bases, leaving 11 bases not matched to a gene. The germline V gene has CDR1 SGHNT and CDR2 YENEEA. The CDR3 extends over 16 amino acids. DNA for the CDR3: TGTGCCAGCAGCCCCAACCCGCTAGCGGCATACAATGAGCAGTTCTTC. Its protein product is CASSPNPLAAYNEQFF. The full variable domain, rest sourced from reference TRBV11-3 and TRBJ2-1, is EAGVVQSPRYKIIEKKQPVAFWCNPISGHNTLYWYLQNLGQGPELLIRYENEEAVDDSQLPKDRFSAERLKGVDSTLKIQPAELGDSAVYLCASSPNPLAAYNEQFFGPGTRLTVL.

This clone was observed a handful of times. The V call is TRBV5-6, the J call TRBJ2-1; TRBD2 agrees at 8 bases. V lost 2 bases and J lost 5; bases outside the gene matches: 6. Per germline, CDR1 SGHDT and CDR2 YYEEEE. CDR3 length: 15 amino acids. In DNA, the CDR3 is TGTGCCAGCAGCTTCGGGCTAGCGGGCGACAATGAGCAGTTCTTC. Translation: CASSFGLAGDNEQFF. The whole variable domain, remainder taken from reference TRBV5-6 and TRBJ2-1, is DAGVTQSPTHLIKTRGQQVTLRCSPKSGHDTVSWYQQALGQGPQFIFQYYEEEERQRGNFPDRFSGHQFPNYSSELNVNALLLGDSALYLCASSFGLAGDNEQFFGPGTRLTVL.

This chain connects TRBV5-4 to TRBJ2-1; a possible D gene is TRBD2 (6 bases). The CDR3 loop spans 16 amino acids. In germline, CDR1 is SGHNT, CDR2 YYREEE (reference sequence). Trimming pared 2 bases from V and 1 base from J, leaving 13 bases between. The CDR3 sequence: CASSFGLARSYNEQFF. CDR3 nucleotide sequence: TGTGCCAGCAGCTTCGGCCTAGCGAGGTCCTACAATGAGCAGTTCTTC.

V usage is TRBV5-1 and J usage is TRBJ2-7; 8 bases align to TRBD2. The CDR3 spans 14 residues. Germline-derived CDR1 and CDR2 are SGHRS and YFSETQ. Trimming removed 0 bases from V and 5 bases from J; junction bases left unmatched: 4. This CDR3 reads CASSLESGSNEQYF. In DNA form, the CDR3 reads TGCGCCAGCAGCTTGGAGAGCGGGAGTAACGAGCAGTACTTC.

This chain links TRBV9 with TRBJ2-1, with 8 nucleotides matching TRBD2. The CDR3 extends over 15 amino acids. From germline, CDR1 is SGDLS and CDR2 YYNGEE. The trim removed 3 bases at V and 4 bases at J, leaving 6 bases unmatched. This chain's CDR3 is CASSAGGARYNEQFF. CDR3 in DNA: TGTGCCAGCAGCGCCGGGGGGGCTCGGTACAATGAGCAGTTCTTC. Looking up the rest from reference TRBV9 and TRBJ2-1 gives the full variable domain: DSGVTQTPKHLITATGQRVTLRCSPRSGDLSVYWYQQSLDQGLQFLIQYYNGEERAKGNILERFSAQQFPDLHSELNLSSLELGDSALYFCASSAGGARYNEQFFGPGTRLTVL.

The chain's CDR3 is CASSQGWRAGGPGETQYF. The CDR3 nucleotides are TGTGCCAGCAGCCAAGGATGGAGGGCGGGAGGGCCAGGAGAGACCCAGTACTTC. V gene TRBV14 combines with J gene TRBJ2-5, with 9 bases matching TRBD2. The V segment lost 1 base and the J segment 4 bases; nucleotides outside the gene matches: 13. CDR1 is SGHDN and CDR2 is FVKESK in the germline V gene. This CDR3 comprises 18 residues. The full variable domain, with the rest looked up from reference TRBV14 and TRBJ2-5, is EAGVTQFPSHSVIEKGQTVTLRCDPISGHDNLYWYRRVMGKEIKFLLHFVKESKQDESGMPNNRFLAERTGGTYSTLKVQPAELEDSGVYFCASSQGWRAGGPGETQYFGPGTRLLVL.

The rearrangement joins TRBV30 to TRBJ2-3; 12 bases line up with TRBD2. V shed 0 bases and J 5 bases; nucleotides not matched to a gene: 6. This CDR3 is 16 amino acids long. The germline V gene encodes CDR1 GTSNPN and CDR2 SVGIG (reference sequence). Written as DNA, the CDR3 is TGTGCCTGGAGTGTAGGGCGACTAGCGGGAGAAGATACGCAGTATTTT. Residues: CAWSVGRLAGEDTQYF.

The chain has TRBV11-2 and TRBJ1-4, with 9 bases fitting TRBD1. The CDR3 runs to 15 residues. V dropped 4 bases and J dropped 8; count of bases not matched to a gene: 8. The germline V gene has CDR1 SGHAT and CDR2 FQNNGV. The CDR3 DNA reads TGTGCCAGCAGCTCCTGGAACAGGGGGCAGGAAAAACTGTTTTTT. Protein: CASSSWNRGQEKLFF.

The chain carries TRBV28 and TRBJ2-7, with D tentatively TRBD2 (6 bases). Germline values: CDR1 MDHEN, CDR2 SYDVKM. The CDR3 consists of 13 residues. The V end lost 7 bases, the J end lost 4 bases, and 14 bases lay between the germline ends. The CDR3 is CASIGGTTYEQYF. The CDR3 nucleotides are TGTGCCAGCATTGGGGGGACGACATACGAGCAGTACTTC.

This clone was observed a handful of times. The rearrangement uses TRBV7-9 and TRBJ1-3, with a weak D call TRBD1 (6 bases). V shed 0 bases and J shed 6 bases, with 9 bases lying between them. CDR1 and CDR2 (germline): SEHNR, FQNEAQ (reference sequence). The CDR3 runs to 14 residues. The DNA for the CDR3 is TGTGCCAGCAGCTTAGCAGGGGGTGTAAACACCATATATTTT. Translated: CASSLAGGVNTIYF.

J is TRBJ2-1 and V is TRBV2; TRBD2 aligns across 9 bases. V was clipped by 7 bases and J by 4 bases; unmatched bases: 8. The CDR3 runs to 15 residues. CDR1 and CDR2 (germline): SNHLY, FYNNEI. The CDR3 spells CASIRATSGYNEQFF. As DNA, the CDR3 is TGTGCCAGCATACGGGCGACTAGCGGTTACAATGAGCAGTTCTTC.

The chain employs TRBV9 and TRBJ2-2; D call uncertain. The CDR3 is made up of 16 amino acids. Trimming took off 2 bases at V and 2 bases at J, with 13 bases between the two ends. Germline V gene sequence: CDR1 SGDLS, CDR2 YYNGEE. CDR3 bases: TGTGCCAGCAGCGTCCTCCGAGAACTTAACACCGGGGAGCTGTTTTTT. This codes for CASSVLRELNTGELFF.

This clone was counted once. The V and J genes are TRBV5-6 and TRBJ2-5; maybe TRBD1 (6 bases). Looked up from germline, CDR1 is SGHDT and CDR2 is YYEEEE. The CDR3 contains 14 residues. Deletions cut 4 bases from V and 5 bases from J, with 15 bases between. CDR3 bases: TGTGCCAGCAGCCGAACAGGGTTGGGGGAGACCCAGTACTTC. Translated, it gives CASSRTGLGETQYF. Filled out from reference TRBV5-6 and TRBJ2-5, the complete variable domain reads DAGVTQSPTHLIKTRGQQVTLRCSPKSGHDTVSWYQQALGQGPQFIFQYYEEEERQRGNFPDRFSGHQFPNYSSELNVNALLLGDSALYLCASSRTGLGETQYFGPGTRLLVL.

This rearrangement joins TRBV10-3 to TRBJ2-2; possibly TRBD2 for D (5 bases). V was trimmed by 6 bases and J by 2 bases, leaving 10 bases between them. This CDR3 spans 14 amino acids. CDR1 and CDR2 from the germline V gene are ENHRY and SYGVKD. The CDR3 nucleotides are TGTGCCATCAGAAAGGGAGTAAACACCGGGGAGCTGTTTTTT. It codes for CAIRKGVNTGELFF.

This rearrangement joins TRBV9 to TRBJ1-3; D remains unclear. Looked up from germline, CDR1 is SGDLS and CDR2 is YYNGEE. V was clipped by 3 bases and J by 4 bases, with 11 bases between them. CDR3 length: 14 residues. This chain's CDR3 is CASSAWKEGNTIYF. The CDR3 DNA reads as TGTGCCAGCAGCGCCTGGAAGGAGGGAAACACCATATATTTT.

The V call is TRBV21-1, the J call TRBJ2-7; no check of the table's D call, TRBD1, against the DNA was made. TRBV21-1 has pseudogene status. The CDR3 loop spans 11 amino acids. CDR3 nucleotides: TGTGCCAGCGGGCTCTCCTACGAGCAGTACTTC. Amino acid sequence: CASGLSYEQYF.

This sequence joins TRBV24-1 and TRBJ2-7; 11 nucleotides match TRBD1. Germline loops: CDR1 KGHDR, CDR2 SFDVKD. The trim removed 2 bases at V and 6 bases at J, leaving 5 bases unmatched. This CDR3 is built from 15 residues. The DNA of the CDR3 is TGTGCCACCAGTGATTCACGGACAGGGGGCTCCGAGCAGTACTTC. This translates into CATSDSRTGGSEQYF.

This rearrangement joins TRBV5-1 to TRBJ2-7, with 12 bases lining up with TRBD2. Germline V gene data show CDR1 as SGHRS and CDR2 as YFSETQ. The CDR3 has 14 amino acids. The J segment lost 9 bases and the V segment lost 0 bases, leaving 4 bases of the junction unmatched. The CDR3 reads CASSLVTSGSGQYF. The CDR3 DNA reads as TGCGCCAGCAGCTTGGTGACTAGCGGGAGCGGGCAGTACTTC.

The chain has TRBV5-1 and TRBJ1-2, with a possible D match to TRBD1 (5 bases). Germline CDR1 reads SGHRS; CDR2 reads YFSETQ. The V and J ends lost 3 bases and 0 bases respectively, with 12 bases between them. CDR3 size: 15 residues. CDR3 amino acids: CASSWDSASNYGYTF. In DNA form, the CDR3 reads TGCGCCAGCAGCTGGGACTCCGCTTCTAACTATGGCTACACCTTC.

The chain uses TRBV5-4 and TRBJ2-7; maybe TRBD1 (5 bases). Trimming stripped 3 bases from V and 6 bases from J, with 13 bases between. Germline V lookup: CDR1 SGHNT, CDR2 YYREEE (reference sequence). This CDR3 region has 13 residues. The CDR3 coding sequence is TGTGCCAGCAGCTCGAAGCAGGGCGTCGAGCAGTACTTC. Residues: CASSSKQGVEQYF.

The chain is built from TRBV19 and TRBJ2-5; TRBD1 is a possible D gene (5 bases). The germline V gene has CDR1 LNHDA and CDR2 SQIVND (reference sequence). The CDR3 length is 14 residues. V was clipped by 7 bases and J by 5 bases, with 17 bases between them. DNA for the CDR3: TGTGCCAGTAAGAAGTCGACAGCTGCCGAGACCCAGTACTTC. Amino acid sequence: CASKKSTAAETQYF.

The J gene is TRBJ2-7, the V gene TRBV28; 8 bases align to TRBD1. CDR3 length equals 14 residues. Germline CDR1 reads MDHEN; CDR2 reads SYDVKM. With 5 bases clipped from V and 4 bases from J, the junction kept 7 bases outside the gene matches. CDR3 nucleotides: TGTGCCAGCAGTAGGCCAGGGGGCGGTTACGAGCAGTACTTC. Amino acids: CASSRPGGGYEQYF.